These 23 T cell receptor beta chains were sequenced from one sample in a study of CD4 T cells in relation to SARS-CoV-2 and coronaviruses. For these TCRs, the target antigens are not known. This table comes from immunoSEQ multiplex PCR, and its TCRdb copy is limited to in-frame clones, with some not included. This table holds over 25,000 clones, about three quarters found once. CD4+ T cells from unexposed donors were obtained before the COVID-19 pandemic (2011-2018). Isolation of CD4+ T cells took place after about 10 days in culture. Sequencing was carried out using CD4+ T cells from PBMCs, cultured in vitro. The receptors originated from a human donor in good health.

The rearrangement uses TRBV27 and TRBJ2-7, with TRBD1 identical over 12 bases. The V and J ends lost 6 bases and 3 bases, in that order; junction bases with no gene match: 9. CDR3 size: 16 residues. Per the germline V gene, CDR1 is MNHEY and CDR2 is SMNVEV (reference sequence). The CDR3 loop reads CASRSKGQGAVYEQYF. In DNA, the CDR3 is TGTGCCAGCAGATCAAAGGGACAGGGGGCTGTCTACGAGCAGTACTTC.

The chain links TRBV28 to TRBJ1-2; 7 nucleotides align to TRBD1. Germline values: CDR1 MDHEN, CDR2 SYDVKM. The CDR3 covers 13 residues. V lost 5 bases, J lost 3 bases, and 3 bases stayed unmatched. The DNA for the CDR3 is TGTGCCAGCAGTCCAGGGGGATACTATGGCTACACCTTC. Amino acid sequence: CASSPGGYYGYTF.

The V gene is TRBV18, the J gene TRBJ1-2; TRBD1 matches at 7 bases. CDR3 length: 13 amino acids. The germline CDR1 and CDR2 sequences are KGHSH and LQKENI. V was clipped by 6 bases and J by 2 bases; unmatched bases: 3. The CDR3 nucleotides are TGTGCCAGCTCCCCGGGACAGAACTATGGCTACACCTTC. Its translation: CASSPGQNYGYTF.

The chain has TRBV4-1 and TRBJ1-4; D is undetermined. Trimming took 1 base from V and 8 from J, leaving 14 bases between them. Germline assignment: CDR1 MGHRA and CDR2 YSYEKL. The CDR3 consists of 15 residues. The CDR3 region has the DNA TGCGCCAGCAGCCAAGTTATGTTCGGGCCCGAAAAACTGTTTTTT. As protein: CASSQVMFGPEKLFF.

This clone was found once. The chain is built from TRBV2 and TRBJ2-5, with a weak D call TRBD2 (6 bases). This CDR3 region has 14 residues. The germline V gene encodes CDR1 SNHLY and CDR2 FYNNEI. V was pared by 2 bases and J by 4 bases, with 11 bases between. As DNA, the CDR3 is TGTGCCAGCAGTGAAAGGTCGGAGGGAGAGACCCAGTACTTC. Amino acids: CASSERSEGETQYF.

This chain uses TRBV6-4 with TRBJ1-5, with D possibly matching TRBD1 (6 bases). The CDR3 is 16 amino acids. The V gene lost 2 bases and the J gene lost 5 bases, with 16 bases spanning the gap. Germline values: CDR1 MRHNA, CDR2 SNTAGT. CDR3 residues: CASSDGEGSGDQPQHF. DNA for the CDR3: TGTGCCAGCAGTGACGGCGAAGGGTCAGGGGATCAGCCCCAGCATTTT.

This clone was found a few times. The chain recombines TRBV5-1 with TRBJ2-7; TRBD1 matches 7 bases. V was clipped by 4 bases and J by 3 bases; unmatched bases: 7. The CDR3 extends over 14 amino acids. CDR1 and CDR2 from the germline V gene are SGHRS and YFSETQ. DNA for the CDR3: TGCGCCAGCAGCCCCGGGACAGTTAACTACGAGCAGTACTTC. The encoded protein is CASSPGTVNYEQYF.

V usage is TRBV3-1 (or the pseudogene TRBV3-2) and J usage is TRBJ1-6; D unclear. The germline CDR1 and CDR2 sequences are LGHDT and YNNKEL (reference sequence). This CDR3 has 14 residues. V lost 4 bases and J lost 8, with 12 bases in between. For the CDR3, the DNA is TGTGCCAGCAGCCTTCGGGTCTCGGATTCACCCCTCCACTTT. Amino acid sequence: CASSLRVSDSPLHF.

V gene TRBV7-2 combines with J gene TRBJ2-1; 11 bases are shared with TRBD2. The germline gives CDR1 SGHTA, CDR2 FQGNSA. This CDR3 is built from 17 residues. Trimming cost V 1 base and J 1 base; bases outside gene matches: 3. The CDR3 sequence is CASSLVGTSGSYNEQFF. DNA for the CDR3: TGTGCCAGCAGCTTAGTGGGGACTAGCGGATCCTACAATGAGCAGTTCTTC.

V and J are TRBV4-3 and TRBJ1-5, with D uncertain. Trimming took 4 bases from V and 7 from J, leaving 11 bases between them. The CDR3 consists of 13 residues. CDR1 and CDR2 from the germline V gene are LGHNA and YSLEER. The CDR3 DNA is TGCGCCAGCAGCCCTTCGGGCGGGCAGCCCCAGCATTTT. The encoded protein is CASSPSGGQPQHF.

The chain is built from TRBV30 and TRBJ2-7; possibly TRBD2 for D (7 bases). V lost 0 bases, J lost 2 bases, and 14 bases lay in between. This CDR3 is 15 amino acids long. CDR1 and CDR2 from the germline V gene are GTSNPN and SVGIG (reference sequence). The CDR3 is CAWSVRGGGTYEQYF. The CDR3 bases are TGTGCCTGGAGTGTACGAGGGGGGGGGACCTACGAGCAGTACTTC. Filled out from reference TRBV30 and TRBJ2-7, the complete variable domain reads SQTIHQWPATLVQPVGSPLSLECTVEGTSNPNLYWYRQAAGRGLQLLFYSVGIGQISSEVPQNLSASRPQDRQFILSSKKLLLSDSGFYLCAWSVRGGGTYEQYFGPGTRLTVT.

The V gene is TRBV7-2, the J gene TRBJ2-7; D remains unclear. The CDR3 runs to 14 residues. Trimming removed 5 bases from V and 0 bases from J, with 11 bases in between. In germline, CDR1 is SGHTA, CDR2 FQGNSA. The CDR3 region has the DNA TGTGCCAGCAGCCAACAGCCAAGCTCCTACGAGCAGTACTTC. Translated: CASSQQPSSYEQYF.

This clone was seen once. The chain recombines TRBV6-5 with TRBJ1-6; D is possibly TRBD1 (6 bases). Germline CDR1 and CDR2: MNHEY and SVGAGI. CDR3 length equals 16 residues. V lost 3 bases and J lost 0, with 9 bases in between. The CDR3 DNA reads TGTGCCAGCAGTTATACAGGGAGCTCCTATAATTCACCCCTCCACTTT. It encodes CASSYTGSSYNSPLHF.

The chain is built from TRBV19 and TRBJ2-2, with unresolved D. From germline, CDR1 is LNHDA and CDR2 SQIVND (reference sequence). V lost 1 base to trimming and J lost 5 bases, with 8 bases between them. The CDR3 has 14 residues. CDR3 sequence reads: CASSIALTTGELFF. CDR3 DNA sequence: TGTGCCAGTAGTATAGCTTTAACGACCGGGGAGCTGTTTTTT.

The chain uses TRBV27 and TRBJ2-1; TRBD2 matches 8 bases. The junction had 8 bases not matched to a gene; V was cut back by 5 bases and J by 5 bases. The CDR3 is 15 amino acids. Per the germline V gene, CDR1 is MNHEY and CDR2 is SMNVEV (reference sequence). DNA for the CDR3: TGTGCCAGCAGTCCGGAAGCGGGGGTAAACAATGAGCAGTTCTTC. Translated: CASSPEAGVNNEQFF.

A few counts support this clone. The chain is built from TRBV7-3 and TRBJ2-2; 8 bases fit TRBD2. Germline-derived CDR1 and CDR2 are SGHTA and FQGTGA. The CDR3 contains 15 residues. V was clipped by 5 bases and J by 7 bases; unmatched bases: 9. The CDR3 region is CASSQREKRVGELFF. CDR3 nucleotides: TGTGCCAGCAGCCAGCGGGAGAAAAGAGTCGGGGAGCTGTTTTTT.

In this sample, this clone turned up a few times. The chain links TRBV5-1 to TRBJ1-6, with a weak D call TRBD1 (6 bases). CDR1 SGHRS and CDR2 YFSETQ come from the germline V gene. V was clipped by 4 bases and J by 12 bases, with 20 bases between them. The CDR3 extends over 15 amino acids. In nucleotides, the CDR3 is TGCGCCAGCAGCCCTGGCGGGGAAAGGGGGTTACCCCTCCACTTT. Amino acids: CASSPGGERGLPLHF. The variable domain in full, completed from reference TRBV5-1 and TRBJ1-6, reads KAGVTQTPRYLIKTRGQQVTLSCSPISGHRSVSWYQQTPGQGLQFLFEYFSETQRNKGNFPGRFSGRQFSNSRSEMNVSTLELGDSALYLCASSPGGERGLPLHFGNGTRLTVT.

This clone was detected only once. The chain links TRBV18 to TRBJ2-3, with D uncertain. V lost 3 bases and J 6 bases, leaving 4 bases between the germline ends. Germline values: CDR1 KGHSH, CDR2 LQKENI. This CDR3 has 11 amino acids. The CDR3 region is CASSPGDTQYF. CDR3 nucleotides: TGTGCCAGCTCACCGGGTGATACGCAGTATTTT.

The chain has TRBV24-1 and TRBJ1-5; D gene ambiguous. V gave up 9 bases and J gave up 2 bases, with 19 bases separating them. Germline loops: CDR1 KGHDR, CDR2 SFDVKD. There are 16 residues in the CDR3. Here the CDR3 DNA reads TGTGCCACCGGAACCGGGCCCCTTGGGGGCAATCAGCCCCAGCATTTT. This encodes CATGTGPLGGNQPQHF.

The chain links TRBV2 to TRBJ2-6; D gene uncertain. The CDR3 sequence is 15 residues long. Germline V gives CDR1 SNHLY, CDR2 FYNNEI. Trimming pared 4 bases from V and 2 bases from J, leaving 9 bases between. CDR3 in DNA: TGTGCCAGCAGTGGTTGGGAAACTGGGGCCAACGTCCTGACTTTC. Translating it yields CASSGWETGANVLTF.

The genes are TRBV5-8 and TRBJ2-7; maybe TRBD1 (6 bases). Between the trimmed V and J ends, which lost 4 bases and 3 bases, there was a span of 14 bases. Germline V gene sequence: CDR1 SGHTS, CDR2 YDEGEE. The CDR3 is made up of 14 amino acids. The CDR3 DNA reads TGTGCCAGCAGCCGCCCACAGGGCCTCTACGAGCAGTACTTC. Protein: CASSRPQGLYEQYF.

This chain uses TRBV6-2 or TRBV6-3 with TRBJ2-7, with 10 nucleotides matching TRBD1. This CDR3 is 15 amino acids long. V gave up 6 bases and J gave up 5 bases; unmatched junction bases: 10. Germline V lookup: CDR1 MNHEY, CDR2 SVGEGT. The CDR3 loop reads CASSQRQGAQNEQYF. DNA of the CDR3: TGTGCCAGCAGCCAAAGACAGGGGGCGCAAAACGAGCAGTACTTC.

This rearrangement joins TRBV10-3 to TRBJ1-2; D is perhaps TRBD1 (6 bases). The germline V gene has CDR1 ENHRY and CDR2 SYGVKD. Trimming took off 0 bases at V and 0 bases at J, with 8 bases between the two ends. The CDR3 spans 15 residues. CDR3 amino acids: CAISESGATNYGYTF. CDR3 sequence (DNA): TGTGCCATCAGTGAGTCGGGGGCTACTAACTATGGCTACACCTTC.